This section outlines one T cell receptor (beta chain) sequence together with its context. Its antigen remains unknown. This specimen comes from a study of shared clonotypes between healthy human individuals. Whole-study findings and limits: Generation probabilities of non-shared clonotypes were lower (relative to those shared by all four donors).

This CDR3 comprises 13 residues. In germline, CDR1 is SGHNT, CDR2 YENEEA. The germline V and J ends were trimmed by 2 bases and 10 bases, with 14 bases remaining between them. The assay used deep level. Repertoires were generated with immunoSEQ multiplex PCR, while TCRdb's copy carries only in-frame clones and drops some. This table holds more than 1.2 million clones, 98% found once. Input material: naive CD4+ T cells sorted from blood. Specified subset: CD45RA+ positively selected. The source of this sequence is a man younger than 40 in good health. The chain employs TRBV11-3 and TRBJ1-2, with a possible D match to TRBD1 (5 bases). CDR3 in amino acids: CASSLRDRLDYTF. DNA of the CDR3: TGTGCCAGCAGCTTACGGGACCGACTCGACTACACCTTC.